This record concerns one TCR beta chain sequence. The sample comes from a study of human T cells and chemical hapten exposure. Turning to the study itself: Upper inner arm skin measuring roughly 2 cm by roughly 2 cm received 2% DPC for sensitization.

Stated time point: patch test 2, 6 weeks after DPC sensitization. Noted treatment: therapeutic diphenylcyclopropenone sensitization with weekly scalp DPC. TCRdb recomputed calls from the RACE reads with MiXCR, one row per CDR3 protein. The table records about 40,000 distinct CDR3 sequences, roughly 3.3% of them present only once. Germline CDR1 is MRHNA and CDR2 is SNTAGT. The CDR3 contains 15 residues. V gave up 10 bases and J gave up 0 bases, with 16 bases separating them. The rearrangement uses TRBV6-4 and TRBJ2-1; a weak D match, TRBD2 (6 bases). This TCR was sampled from a man aged 40-50 years with alopecia areata. Some clones in this sample may be carry-over from other donors' samples. Sequences were derived from whole blood, sampled in connection with sensitization to the hapten diphenylcyclopropenone (DPC). The CDR3 DNA reads TGTGCCACCTCGGAGGGTGAGAGCTCCTACAATGAGCAGTTCTTC. Protein: CATSEGESSYNEQFF.